These T cell receptor beta chains were read from a single sample in a study. The table came from immunoSEQ multiplex PCR; TCRdb's copy has only in-frame clones and leaves some out. The data contain 45,000 to 55,000 clones, approximately 95% of them singletons. The sequenced material came from PBMCs. The receptors stem from a man aged 40-49 years with rheumatoid arthritis. CDR3s include the opening cysteine and the closing phenylalanine or tryptophan. A D gene is named only where the DNA matches it firmly. Rows give clone size only sometimes, using once, few, many, or a class for an expanded clone.

NA | NA | TRBJ2-5 | TRBV4-1 | CASSQEGYQETQYF | TGCGCCAGCAGCCAAGAGGGGTACCAAGAGACCCAGTACTTC
TRBD1 | once | TRBJ2-7 | TRBV7-2 | CASSATGVAEQYF | TGTGCCAGCAGCGCGACAGGGGTTGCGGAGCAGTACTTC
TRBD2 | NA | TRBJ2-1 | TRBV5-1 | CASSDLAGPDNEQFF | TGCGCCAGCAGCGACCTAGCGGGGCCAGACAATGAGCAGTTCTTC
TRBD1 | NA | TRBJ2-2 | TRBV28 | CASSLGPPGTGGWGTGELFF | TGTGCCAGCAGTTTGGGGCCCCCCGGGACAGGGGGCTGGGGCACCGGGGAGCTGTTTTTT
NA | NA | TRBJ1-2 | TRBV28 | CASSLLIGYGYTF | TGTGCCAGCAGTTTATTAATTGGGTATGGCTACACCTTC
NA | NA | TRBJ2-3 | TRBV24-1 | CATSDFGVSGLTDTQYF | TGTGCCACCAGTGATTTTGGGGTATCGGGTTTAACAGATACGCAGTATTTT
NA | NA | TRBJ1-5 | TRBV28 | CASSRPWQPQHF | TGTGCCAGCAGCAGGCCATGGCAGCCCCAGCATTTT
NA | NA | TRBJ1-1 | TRBV27 | CASSAAGWINTEAFF | TGTGCCAGCAGTGCCGCAGGGTGGATCAACACTGAAGCTTTCTTT
TRBD2 | NA | TRBJ2-4 | TRBV27 | CASSQILGAGGKNIQYF | TGTGCCAGCAGTCAAATCTTAGGGGCGGGAGGCAAAAACATTCAGTACTTC
TRBD1 | NA | TRBJ2-7 | TRBV18 | CASSPLDGQGSLRQAGQYF | TGTGCCAGCTCACCACTAGACGGACAGGGAAGTCTTCGTCAAGCGGGGCAGTACTTC
TRBD1 | once | TRBJ1-5 | TRBV4-1 | CASSQGQGSNQPQHF | TGCGCCAGCAGCCAAGGACAGGGTAGCAATCAGCCCCAGCATTTT
NA | NA | TRBJ2-3 | TRBV5-4 | CASSLVLGDTQYF | TGTGCCAGCAGCTTGGTTCTCGGGGATACGCAGTATTTT
TRBD1 | NA | TRBJ2-7 | TRBV5-1 | CASSPWDRPYEQYF | TGCGCCAGCAGCCCGTGGGACAGACCCTACGAGCAGTACTTC
TRBD2 | NA | TRBJ2-5 | TRBV11-2 | CASRLSSGGALETQYF | TGTGCCAGCAGGTTGAGTAGCGGGGGGGCCTTGGAGACCCAGTACTTC
TRBD2 | NA | TRBJ2-4 | TRBV19 | CASSLLGGSGNIQYF | TGTGCCAGTAGTTTGCTCGGGGGGTCGGGGAACATTCAGTACTTC
NA | NA | TRBJ1-1 | TRBV6-2/TRBV6-3 | CASSRTGLGAFF | TGTGCCAGCAGCCGTACAGGGCTAGGGGCTTTCTTT
NA | NA | TRBJ1-1 | TRBV30 | CAWSAGYTEAFF | TGTGCCTGGAGCGCAGGGTACACTGAAGCTTTCTTT
TRBD2 | NA | TRBJ2-1 | TRBV27 | CASSLVSAGGQYNEQFF | TGTGCCAGCAGTTTAGTGTCGGCGGGGGGGCAGTACAATGAGCAGTTCTTC
NA | NA | TRBJ2-2 | TRBV3-1/TRBV3-2 | CASRDRRKNTGELFF | TGTGCCAGCAGAGACCGCAGAAAGAACACCGGGGAGCTGTTTTTT
NA | NA | TRBJ1-5 | TRBV6-2/TRBV6-3 | CASSYSASNQPQHF | TGTGCCAGCAGTTACTCGGCTAGCAATCAGCCCCAGCATTTT
NA | NA | TRBJ1-5 | TRBV30 | CAWSKRPGLNQPQHF | TGTGCCTGGTCGAAACGGCCTGGACTGAATCAGCCCCAGCATTTT
TRBD1 | NA | TRBJ2-4 | TRBV7-2 | CASSYRTGPAKNIQYF | TGTGCCAGCAGCTACCGGACAGGGCCCGCCAAAAACATTCAGTACTTC
NA | NA | TRBJ2-1 | TRBV27 | CASSLGLASYNEQFF | TGTGCCAGCAGTTTAGGGCTAGCATCCTACAATGAGCAGTTCTTC
NA | NA | TRBJ2-7 | TRBV5-6 | CASSLRGFSYEQYF | TGTGCCAGCAGCTTGCGGGGGTTTTCCTACGAGCAGTACTTC
NA | NA | TRBJ2-3 | TRBV7-2 | CASTIPPLQDTQYF | TGTGCCAGCACCATCCCCCCATTACAAGATACGCAGTATTTT
NA | NA | TRBJ2-1 | TRBV15 | CATSRDWDEQFF | TGTGCCACCAGCAGAGATTGGGATGAGCAGTTCTTC